This T cell receptor (beta chain) originates from a study of blood T cell repertoires in COVID-19. Study summary: Samples came from the United States, Italy and Spain, spanning acute and convalescent COVID-19. T cells, B-cell-depleted T cells, or PBMCs supplied cDNA or gDNA.

CDR1 is MNHEY and CDR2 is SVGAGI in the germline V gene. V lost 6 bases to trimming and J lost 6 bases, with 18 bases between them. CDR3 length equals 15 residues. TCRdb's table, derived via immunoSEQ multiplex PCR, lists solely in-frame clones and lacks some. The sample shows under 400,000 clones, 89% of them seen only once. The TCR originated in a woman aged 55-69 years with COVID-19, enrolled during active disease. The sample was peripheral blood. The chain couples TRBV6-5 to TRBJ2-1, with TRBD1 as a possible D gene (6 bases). CDR3 sequence reads: CASRGRQVGSNEQFF. Written as DNA, the CDR3 is TGTGCCAGCAGGGGTCGACAGGTGGGGAGCAATGAGCAGTTCTTC.